The 4 T cell receptor beta chains reported below all come from one sample, sequenced in a study of CD8+ T cells in alopecia areata. Extracted RNA was reverse transcribed, and the resulting cDNA served as sequencing template. Measured with immunoSEQ multiplex PCR; TCRdb has only the in-frame clones, and not every one. The sample comprises 120,000 or so clones, 47% of which are singletons, and approximately 10% rests with the top ten. Sequencing was carried out using NKG2D-low CD8+ T cells sorted from blood. These receptor sequences come from a human donor with alopecia areata.

V is TRBV5-6 and J is TRBJ1-5; possibly TRBD1 for D (6 bases). V shed 2 bases and J shed 6 bases, with 9 bases lying between them. The CDR3 runs to 13 residues. Germline V CDR1 and CDR2: SGHDT, YYEEEE. CDR3 in amino acids: CASSFRGGQPQHF. CDR3 DNA: TGTGCCAGCAGCTTCAGGGGTGGTCAGCCCCAGCATTTT.

V usage is TRBV7-2 and J usage is TRBJ2-1, with 7 bases fitting TRBD2. In germline, CDR1 is SGHTA, CDR2 FQGNSA. After removal of 1 base from V and 3 bases from J, the junction contained 6 bases not matched to a gene. The CDR3 runs 16 residues. In DNA form, the CDR3 reads TGTGCCAGCAGCTTAGAATGGCTAGCGGACTACAATGAGCAGTTCTTC. It codes for CASSLEWLADYNEQFF.

This chain joins TRBV9 and TRBJ2-1, with D unresolved. Germline-derived CDR1 and CDR2 are SGDLS and YYNGEE. V lost 3 bases, J lost 3 bases, and 10 bases lay in between. The CDR3 runs to 14 residues. CDR3 in DNA: TGTGCCAGCAGCGGAAAAGACGACTACAATGAGCAGTTCTTC. Translating it yields CASSGKDDYNEQFF.

The chain is built from TRBV27 and TRBJ1-5; D might be TRBD1 (6 bases). Trimming took off 2 bases at V and 3 bases at J, with 11 bases between the two ends. Germline V gene data show CDR1 as MNHEY and CDR2 as SMNVEV (reference sequence). CDR3 size: 15 residues. The CDR3 nucleotides are TGTGCCAGCAGTTTAGACAGGACCCTCAATCAGCCCCAGCATTTT. It encodes CASSLDRTLNQPQHF.